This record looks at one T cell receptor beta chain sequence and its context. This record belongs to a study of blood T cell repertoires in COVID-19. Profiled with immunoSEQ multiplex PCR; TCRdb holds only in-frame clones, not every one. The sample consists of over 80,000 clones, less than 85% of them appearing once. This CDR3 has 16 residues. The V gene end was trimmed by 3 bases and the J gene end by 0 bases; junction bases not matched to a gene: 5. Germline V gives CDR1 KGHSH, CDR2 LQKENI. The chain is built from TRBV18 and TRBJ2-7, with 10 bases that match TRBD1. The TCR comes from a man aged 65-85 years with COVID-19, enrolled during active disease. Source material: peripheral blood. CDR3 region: CASSPGGQGGSYEQYF. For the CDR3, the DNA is TGTGCCAGCTCACCCGGTGGACAGGGGGGCTCCTACGAGCAGTACTTC.